This T cell receptor beta chain was recovered during a study of cytomegalovirus exposure and HLA in healthy donors. Notes on the study in general: Across donors, most TCRs were seen rarely, yet some public ones were widespread.

This clone appeared a few times. Its antigen is unknown. The PCR used 60 Vbeta and 13 Jbeta primers. Sequencing was performed with immunoSEQ multiplex PCR; in TCRdb, only in-frame clones are kept and a portion is missing. The sample yields about 270,000 clones, 72% seen once. The germline V gene has CDR1 SGHRS and CDR2 YFSETQ. J was trimmed by 10 bases and V by 5 bases; bases with no gene match: 9. The CDR3 length is 13 residues. This TCR came from a female donor in good health and CMV-seronegative. The chain uses TRBV5-1 and TRBJ2-1; 7 nucleotides match TRBD2. Sequences were obtained from PBMCs. The CDR3 is CASSSLTSREQFF. For the CDR3, the DNA is TGCGCCAGCAGTTCCCTGACTAGCCGGGAGCAGTTCTTC.